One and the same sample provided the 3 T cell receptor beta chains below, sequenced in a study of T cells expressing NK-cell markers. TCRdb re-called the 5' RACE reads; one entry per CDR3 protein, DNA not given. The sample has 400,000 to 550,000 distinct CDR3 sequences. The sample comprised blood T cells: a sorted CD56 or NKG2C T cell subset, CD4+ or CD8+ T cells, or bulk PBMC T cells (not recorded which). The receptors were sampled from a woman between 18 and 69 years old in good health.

The CDR3 is CSVGGQSYGYTF. This rearrangement joins TRBV29-1 to TRBJ1-2; absent DNA, TCRdb's TRBD1 call cannot be checked. Germline CDR1 is SQVTM and CDR2 is ANQGSEA. This CDR3 has 12 residues.

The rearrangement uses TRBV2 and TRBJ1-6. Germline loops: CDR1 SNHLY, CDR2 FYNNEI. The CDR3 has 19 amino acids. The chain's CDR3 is CASSDPLSPGGPYNSPLHF. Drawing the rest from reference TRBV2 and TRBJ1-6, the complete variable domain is EPEVTQTPSHQVTQMGQEVILRCVPISNHLYFYWYRQILGQKVEFLVSFYNNEISEKSEIFDDQFSVERPDGSNFTLKIRSTKLEDSAMYFCASSDPLSPGGPYNSPLHFGNGTRLTVT.

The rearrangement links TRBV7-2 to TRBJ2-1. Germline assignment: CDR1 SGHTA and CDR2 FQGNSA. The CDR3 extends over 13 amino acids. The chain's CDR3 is CASRSRAYNEQFF. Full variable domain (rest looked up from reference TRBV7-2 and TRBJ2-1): GAGVSQSPSNKVTEKGKDVELRCDPISGHTALYWYRQSLGQGLEFLIYFQGNSAPDKSGLPSDRFSAERTGGSVSTLTIQRTQQEDSAVYLCASRSRAYNEQFFGPGTRLTVL.